Shown below are 18 T cell receptor beta chains from a single sample sequenced in a study of cytomegalovirus exposure and HLA in healthy donors (dated by TCRdb to about 2017). The library relied on the immunoSEQ multiplex PCR assay. The multiplex PCR relied on a mix of 60 forward primers for TCR Vbeta segments and 13 reverse primers for TCR Jbeta segments. TCRdb took this table from immuneACCESS and kept in-frame rearrangements with V and J called. Such tables lack part of the clones; where checked against another copy, unresolved V genes explain under half of the gap, and the rest is unexplained. The sample includes about 88,000 clones, with more than 60% observed a single time. Approximately 2.6% of the sample comes from the top ten. The specimen was PBMCs. The receptors come from a man aged 30 to 45 in good health and CMV-seronegative.

The CDR3, as DNA: TGTGCCAGCAGTGAAAGGGACAGCACTGAAGCTTTCTTT. Protein sequence: CASSERDSTEAFF. This chain uses TRBV6-1 with TRBJ1-1, with TRBD1 identical over 7 bases. V was clipped by 2 bases and J by 4 bases; unmatched bases: 1. Per the germline V gene, CDR1 is MNHNS and CDR2 is SASEGT. This CDR3 spans 13 amino acids.

This clone was recorded only once. The chain joins TRBV5-1 to TRBJ1-1; 8 bases line up with TRBD1. The CDR3 length is 16 residues. Germline CDR1 is SGHRS and CDR2 is YFSETQ. V dropped 7 bases and J dropped 0; count of bases not matched to a gene: 11. The CDR3 region has the DNA TGCGCCAGCCGGTCCGGGACAGGAGATATGAACACTGAAGCTTTCTTT. Translation: CASRSGTGDMNTEAFF.

The V and J genes are TRBV23-1 and TRBJ1-4; a possible D gene is TRBD1 (5 bases). TRBV23-1 carries the ORF label, with uncertain function. V lost 2 bases to trimming and J lost 7 bases, with 11 bases between them. The CDR3 runs 14 residues. The CDR3: CASSQGALGEKLFF. CDR3 in DNA: TGCGCCAGCAGTCAAGGGGCCCTTGGTGAAAAACTGTTTTTT.

The chain uses TRBV6-6 and TRBJ1-5; D remains ambiguous. V lost 1 base and J 7 bases, leaving 11 bases between the germline ends. The germline gives CDR1 MNHNY, CDR2 SVGAGI (reference sequence). The CDR3 totals 14 residues. Here the CDR3 reads CASSYWEGGQPQHF. CDR3 nucleotides: TGTGCCAGCAGTTACTGGGAGGGAGGACAGCCCCAGCATTTT.

The CDR3 loop is CASSYFTPTSGNTIYF. DNA for the CDR3: TGTGCCAGCAGTTACTTTACGCCAACTTCTGGAAACACCATATATTTT. This chain links TRBV6-5 with TRBJ1-3; no reliable D call. V lost 1 base, J lost 1 base, and 11 bases lay in between. CDR1 is MNHEY, CDR2 SVGAGI, per germline. This CDR3 contains 16 residues.

This clone has just one count. The chain recombines TRBV18 with TRBJ1-2; D is unclear. Trimming removed 2 bases from V and 3 bases from J, with 7 bases in between. This CDR3 is 13 amino acids long. Germline V gene data show CDR1 as KGHSH and CDR2 as LQKENI. This chain's CDR3 is CASSPGTDYGYTF. In DNA form, the CDR3 reads TGTGCCAGCTCACCAGGCACCGACTATGGCTACACCTTC.

The rearrangement uses TRBV6-6 and TRBJ2-7, with 9 nucleotides matching TRBD1. Germline values: CDR1 MNHNY, CDR2 SVGAGI (reference sequence). Germline trimming cut 6 bases from V and 0 bases from J; bases unmatched to any gene: 6. The CDR3 runs to 15 residues. The CDR3 protein is CASRTGTGSSYEQYF. DNA of the CDR3: TGTGCCAGCAGAACCGGGACAGGGAGCTCCTACGAGCAGTACTTC.

The rearrangement links TRBV7-3 to TRBJ1-1, with D possibly TRBD1 on 5 matching bases. CDR1 and CDR2 from the germline V gene are SGHTA and FQGTGA. The CDR3 totals 16 residues. Trimming shortened V by 1 base and J by 6 bases, and 18 bases separated the two germline ends. CDR3 sequence: CASSLNGGAERAEAFF. The CDR3 bases are TGTGCCAGCAGCTTAAACGGTGGGGCAGAGCGAGCTGAAGCTTTCTTT.

This clone is a singleton in its sample. The chain uses TRBV4-1 and TRBJ2-1; D is perhaps TRBD2 (7 bases). Trimming shortened V by 5 bases and J by 1 base, and 15 bases separated the two germline ends. The CDR3 runs to 16 residues. Germline V gene sequence: CDR1 MGHRA, CDR2 YSYEKL. The DNA for the CDR3 is TGCGCCAGCAGCAAAGGGGGGGGCCTATCCTACAATGAGCAGTTCTTC. Encoded protein: CASSKGGGLSYNEQFF.

The CDR3 protein is CASSSNLLAGQQFF. DNA for the CDR3: TGTGCCAGTAGTTCCAACCTATTAGCGGGACAGCAGTTCTTC. The chain is built from TRBV19 and TRBJ2-1; 8 bases align to TRBD2. Looked up from germline, CDR1 is LNHDA and CDR2 is SQIVND (reference sequence). V was clipped by 5 bases and J by 11 bases; unmatched bases: 11. The CDR3 sequence is 14 residues long.

This clone came up a few times. The CDR3 region is CASSYLGSRGDYGYTF. CDR3 DNA sequence: TGTGCCAGCAGTTACCTTGGCAGTCGAGGTGACTATGGCTACACCTTC. V usage is TRBV6-5 and J usage is TRBJ1-2; D unclear. Germline V gene lookup returns CDR1 MNHEY and CDR2 SVGAGI. The V end lost 2 bases, the J end lost 3 bases, and 16 bases lay between the germline ends. This CDR3 region has 16 residues.

This clone was detected a few times. The rearrangement uses TRBV27 and TRBJ1-2, with a weak D call TRBD1 (6 bases). The germline V gene has CDR1 MNHEY and CDR2 SMNVEV (reference sequence). CDR3 length equals 15 residues. Trimming removed 0 bases at V and 3 bases at J, with 11 bases between. The CDR3 protein is CASSLSGGRDYGYTF. The CDR3 DNA is TGTGCCAGCAGTTTATCAGGGGGACGTGACTATGGCTACACCTTC.

The chain is built from TRBV28 and TRBJ2-5; 7 bases map to TRBD1. After removal of 4 bases from V and 7 bases from J, the junction contained 15 bases not matched to a gene. Germline values: CDR1 MDHEN, CDR2 SYDVKM. The CDR3 has 16 residues. The CDR3 sequence is CASSSHRDSLWGTQYF. CDR3 bases: TGTGCCAGCAGTTCCCACCGGGACAGCCTATGGGGGACCCAGTACTTC.

This clone was detected only a few times. The V gene is TRBV6-1, the J gene TRBJ1-1; D unresolved. The CDR3 covers 16 residues. Germline CDR1 is MNHNS and CDR2 is SASEGT. V lost 0 bases, J lost 0 bases, and 11 bases lay in between. The CDR3 coding sequence is TGTGCCAGCAGTGAAGCGAAAGGGAGATTGAACACTGAAGCTTTCTTT. This translates into CASSEAKGRLNTEAFF.

This sequence joins TRBV6-5 and TRBJ2-7, with a tentative D call TRBD2 (5 bases). The CDR3 has 11 residues. The V end lost 3 bases, the J end lost 5 bases, and 5 bases lay between the germline ends. In germline, CDR1 is MNHEY, CDR2 SVGAGI. CDR3 DNA sequence: TGTGCCAGCAGTTATAGCGACGAGCAGTACTTC. Translation: CASSYSDEQYF.

As concerns this clone: Since the CDR3 does not end with the conserved phenylalanine or tryptophan, this likely comes from a read error. This chain uses TRBV5-1 with TRBJ2-7; TRBD2 agrees at 9 bases. Germline loops: CDR1 SGHRS, CDR2 YFSETQ. J lost 5 bases, V lost 5 bases, and 8 bases had no gene match. CDR3 size: 14 residues. DNA for the CDR3: TGCGCCAGCAGTTCAGCGGGGGGATATCACGAGCAGTACCTC. It yields the protein CASSSAGGYHEQYL.

The chain employs TRBV7-2 and TRBJ1-5; D may be TRBD1 (5 bases). CDR1 is SGHTA and CDR2 is FQGNSA in the germline V gene. V was clipped by 1 base and J by 0 bases, with 10 bases between them. The length of the CDR3 is 16 residues. DNA for the CDR3: TGTGCCAGCAGCTTAGAGGGGCCGCTTAGCAATCAGCCCCAGCATTTT. Its translation is CASSLEGPLSNQPQHF.

In this sample, this clone turned up once. The V gene is TRBV6-5, the J gene TRBJ1-2; 7 bases align to TRBD1. There are 13 residues in the CDR3. CDR1 MNHEY and CDR2 SVGAGI come from the germline V gene. Unmatched junction bases numbered 5, after V lost 5 bases and J lost 5 bases. The CDR3 sequence: CASSLQGDYGYTF. The CDR3 coding sequence is TGTGCCAGCAGTCTCCAGGGGGATTATGGCTACACCTTC.